A single sample is the source of the 24 T cell receptor beta chains below, sequenced in a study of blood T cell repertoires in COVID-19. Here immunoSEQ multiplex PCR was the method, and the copy in TCRdb shows in-frame clones only, minus some. The sample lists fewer than 300,000 clones; about four fifths were seen once. Sequenced sample: peripheral blood. Receptors were obtained from an older woman with active or convalescent COVID-19.

V is TRBV7-8 and J is TRBJ1-1, with D unclear. This CDR3 contains 14 residues. V was clipped by 5 bases and J by 1 base, with 11 bases between them. Germline V gives CDR1 SGHVS, CDR2 FQNEAQ. CDR3 region: CASSPRVRNTEAFF. The CDR3 DNA sequence: TGTGCCAGCAGCCCCCGGGTGCGGAACACTGAAGCTTTCTTT.

This clone was seen just once. This sequence joins TRBV5-6 and TRBJ2-5; 7 bases line up with TRBD2. Trimming removed 4 bases from V and 2 bases from J; junction bases left unmatched: 14. Germline CDR1 is SGHDT and CDR2 is YYEEEE. The CDR3 is 17 residues long. The CDR3 loop reads CASSRGDWLAAQETQYF. CDR3 nucleotides: TGTGCCAGCAGCCGGGGCGATTGGCTAGCGGCGCAAGAGACCCAGTACTTC.

The chain combines TRBV30 with TRBJ2-2; the match to TRBD2 covers 9 bases. V dropped 2 bases and J dropped 9; count of bases not matched to a gene: 10. Germline V gives CDR1 GTSNPN, CDR2 SVGIG (reference sequence). This CDR3 comprises 15 residues. CDR3 DNA: TGTGCCTGGAGTTTGACTAGAACTAGCGGGCGGGAGCTGTTTTTT. Protein: CAWSLTRTSGRELFF.

This sequence joins TRBV10-1 and TRBJ1-5, with a weak D call TRBD1 (6 bases). The germline CDR1 and CDR2 sequences are WNHNN and SYGVQD (reference sequence). The CDR3 consists of 16 residues. Trimming pared 5 bases from V and 2 bases from J, leaving 16 bases between. CDR3 region: CASSPLWTAGNQPQHF. CDR3 coding DNA: TGCGCCAGCAGTCCCCTCTGGACAGCAGGCAATCAGCCCCAGCATTTT.

The chain is built from TRBV6-5 and TRBJ1-1, with 7 bases fitting TRBD1. The V segment lost 0 bases and the J segment 6 bases; nucleotides outside the gene matches: 7. The CDR3 has 15 amino acids. The germline V gene has CDR1 MNHEY and CDR2 SVGAGI. DNA of the CDR3: TGTGCCAGCAGTTACTCGCAGAGGGGGCGAGCTGAAGCTTTCTTT. Protein sequence: CASSYSQRGRAEAFF.

This clone was counted a single time. V is TRBV28 and J is TRBJ1-2, with 8 bases matching TRBD1. The V gene end was trimmed by 3 bases and the J gene end by 8 bases; junction bases not matched to a gene: 14. The CDR3 covers 16 residues. From germline, CDR1 is MDHEN and CDR2 SYDVKM. In DNA form, the CDR3 reads TGTGCCAGCAGTTTCCTCTCCGGACAGGGACGAAGCGGCTACACCTTC. It codes for CASSFLSGQGRSGYTF.

The table lists this clone with a few counts. This chain uses TRBV10-2 with TRBJ2-3; 9 positions match TRBD2. Germline V gene lookup returns CDR1 WSHSY and CDR2 SAAADI. CDR3 length equals 14 residues. The J segment lost 2 bases and the V segment lost 9 bases, leaving 6 bases of the junction unmatched. CDR3: CASKERGVTDTQYF. The CDR3 nucleotides are TGCGCCAGTAAAGAGCGGGGGGTCACAGATACGCAGTATTTT.

The chain employs TRBV5-1 and TRBJ1-1, with a weak D call TRBD1 (6 bases). From germline, CDR1 is SGHRS and CDR2 YFSETQ. The CDR3 is made up of 16 amino acids. V was shortened by 2 bases and J by 1 base, with 15 bases between the two germline ends. The CDR3 nucleotides are TGCGCCAGCAGCTTCGGCCTTACAGGGTGGAACACTGAAGCTTTCTTT. This gives the protein CASSFGLTGWNTEAFF.

The V gene is TRBV27, the J gene TRBJ2-7; a possible D gene is TRBD1 (6 bases). This CDR3 is built from 15 residues. V lost 2 bases, J lost 2 bases, and 13 bases lay in between. The germline V gene has CDR1 MNHEY and CDR2 SMNVEV (reference sequence). The CDR3 spells CASSLGGHLTYEQYF. Written as DNA, the CDR3 is TGTGCCAGCAGTTTAGGGGGACACCTTACCTACGAGCAGTACTTC.

The chain employs TRBV12-5 and TRBJ2-3; tentative D call: TRBD1 (6 bases). The germline gives CDR1 LGHNT, CDR2 FRNRAP. The CDR3 consists of 14 residues. The germline V and J ends were trimmed by 1 base and 5 bases, with 10 bases remaining between them. CDR3 DNA: TGTGCTAGTGGTTTGGACAGGGTTATAGATACGCAGTATTTT. Its protein product is CASGLDRVIDTQYF.

The genes are TRBV6-5 and TRBJ1-5; D perhaps matches TRBD1 (6 bases). The germline V gene encodes CDR1 MNHEY and CDR2 SVGAGI. Trimming removed 6 bases from V and 4 bases from J, with 16 bases in between. The CDR3 extends over 15 amino acids. The CDR3 DNA reads as TGTGCCAGCAGCAAAGCGGGGGCGCGGAATCAGCCCCAGCATTTT. It yields the protein CASSKAGARNQPQHF.

V and J are TRBV10-2 and TRBJ2-1; possibly TRBD1 for D (6 bases). The germline CDR1 and CDR2 sequences are WSHSY and SAAADI. V dropped 7 bases and J dropped 3 bases, with 16 bases sitting between them. CDR3 length: 15 residues. The CDR3, as DNA: TGCGCCAGCACCAAGACAGGACGAGACTACAATGAGCAGTTCTTC. Protein sequence: CASTKTGRDYNEQFF.

This sequence joins TRBV6-6 and TRBJ2-6, with D maybe TRBD2 (6 bases). Germline-derived CDR1 and CDR2 are MNHNY and SVGAGI (reference sequence). The CDR3 contains 15 residues. V lost 6 bases and J 9 bases, leaving 18 bases between the germline ends. DNA for the CDR3: TGTGCCAGCAGCACAGTGGGGGGTGAGGTCAACGTCCTGACTTTC. This gives the protein CASSTVGGEVNVLTF.

The V call is TRBV6-6, the J call TRBJ2-1; D not resolved. Trimming left V 2 bases short and J 8 bases short, with 7 bases between. The CDR3 contains 12 residues. Germline assignment: CDR1 MNHNY and CDR2 SVGAGI (reference sequence). For the CDR3, the DNA is TGTGCCAGCAGTTACCGGAGAGATGAGCAGTTCTTC. Its translation: CASSYRRDEQFF.

V is TRBV7-9 and J is TRBJ1-2; no definite D call. Germline-derived CDR1 and CDR2 are SEHNR and FQNEAQ (reference sequence). The CDR3 covers 11 residues. CDR3 loop: CVSGSNYGYTF. The CDR3 coding sequence is TGTGTAAGCGGTTCTAACTATGGCTACACCTTC.

V and J are TRBV6-2 or TRBV6-3 and TRBJ2-1, with 11 bases matching TRBD1. V shed 2 bases, J shed 7 bases, and the junction held 4 bases outside the gene matches. Germline CDR1 is MNHEY and CDR2 is SVGEGT. The CDR3 consists of 15 residues. CDR3 nucleotides: TGTGCCAGCAGTTACGGGACAGGGGGATGGAATGAGCAGTTCTTC. Translation: CASSYGTGGWNEQFF.

V usage is TRBV5-1 and J usage is TRBJ1-2, with a tentative D call TRBD1 (6 bases). The V end lost 3 bases, the J end lost 4 bases, and 16 bases lay between the germline ends. The germline V gene has CDR1 SGHRS and CDR2 YFSETQ. The CDR3 runs to 15 residues. In nucleotides, the CDR3 is TGCGCCAGCAGCTCTCGTTTGACAGGTCTCTATGGCTACACCTTC. It is translated as CASSSRLTGLYGYTF.

The chain uses TRBV6-5 and TRBJ1-5; the D gene is possibly TRBD1 (5 bases). V was cut by 7 bases and J by 5 bases, with 12 bases left in between. Per germline, CDR1 MNHEY and CDR2 SVGAGI. This CDR3 region has 13 residues. In DNA form, the CDR3 reads TGTGCCAGCACGAGACAGTTAGATCAGCCCCAGCATTTT. Its protein is CASTRQLDQPQHF.

V gene TRBV2 combines with J gene TRBJ2-5, with 8 bases aligning to TRBD2. Germline assignment: CDR1 SNHLY and CDR2 FYNNEI. Unmatched junction bases numbered 15, after V lost 8 bases and J lost 4 bases. The CDR3 loop spans 16 amino acids. The CDR3 bases are TGTGCCAGCGAAGGAACGGCGGGGGGTGGTCGAGAGACCCAGTACTTC. It encodes CASEGTAGGGRETQYF.

The chain links TRBV7-6 to TRBJ2-1, with 13 bases matching TRBD2. J was trimmed by 4 bases and V by 8 bases; bases with no gene match: 11. This CDR3 has 17 residues. CDR1 is SGHVS, CDR2 FNYEAQ, per germline. CDR3 coding DNA: TGTGCCAGCGTGGGTGGGACTAGCGGGATTCATTACAATGAGCAGTTCTTC. This codes for CASVGGTSGIHYNEQFF.

The genes are TRBV29-1 and TRBJ1-3; 7 bases map to TRBD1. The germline V gene encodes CDR1 SQVTM and CDR2 ANQGSEA. V trimming: 4 bases; J trimming: 3 bases; junction bases outside the gene matches: 12. This CDR3 is 16 amino acids long. The CDR3 is CSVGDRDRARGNTIYF. The CDR3 DNA reads TGCAGCGTTGGGGATAGAGACAGGGCTCGTGGAAACACCATATATTTT.

The genes are TRBV6-1 and TRBJ2-7; 9 nucleotides line up with TRBD1. J gave up 3 bases and V 3 bases, and 6 bases lay outside the gene matches. The CDR3 spans 15 residues. Germline CDR1 MNHNS, CDR2 SASEGT. The CDR3 DNA reads as TGTGCCAGCAGTGACGGGGGACAGGGAGGCTACGAGCAGTACTTC. Translation gives CASSDGGQGGYEQYF.

The rearrangement links TRBV19 to TRBJ2-3; no clear D gene. The CDR3 sequence is 12 residues long. CDR1 is LNHDA and CDR2 is SQIVND in the germline V gene (reference sequence). V was trimmed by 5 bases and J by 0 bases, leaving 3 bases between them. As DNA, the CDR3 is TGTGCCAGTAGTCTTAGCACAGATACGCAGTATTTT. This gives the protein CASSLSTDTQYF.

This clone was seen more than once but under ten times. The chain employs TRBV11-2 and TRBJ2-1; 9 nucleotides line up with TRBD2. Per germline, CDR1 SGHAT and CDR2 FQNNGV. The CDR3 has 15 amino acids. V trimming: 3 bases; J trimming: 8 bases; junction bases outside the gene matches: 8. CDR3 nucleotide sequence: TGTGCCAGCAGCTTCGGAGAGACTAGCGGCTATGAGCAGTTCTTC. Its translation is CASSFGETSGYEQFF.